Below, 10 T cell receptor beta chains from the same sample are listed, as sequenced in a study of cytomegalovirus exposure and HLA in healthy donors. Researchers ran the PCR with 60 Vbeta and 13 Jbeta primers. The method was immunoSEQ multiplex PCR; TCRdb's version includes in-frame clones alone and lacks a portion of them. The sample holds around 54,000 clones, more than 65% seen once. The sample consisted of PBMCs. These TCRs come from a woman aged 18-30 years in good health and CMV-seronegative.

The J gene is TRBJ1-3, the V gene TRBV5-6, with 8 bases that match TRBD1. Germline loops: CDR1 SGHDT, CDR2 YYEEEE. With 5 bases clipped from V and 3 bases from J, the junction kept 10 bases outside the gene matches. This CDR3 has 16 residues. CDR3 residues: CASRSRTGLFGNTIYF. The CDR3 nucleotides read TGTGCCAGCAGATCACGGACAGGGCTATTTGGAAACACCATATATTTT. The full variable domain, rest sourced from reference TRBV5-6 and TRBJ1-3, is DAGVTQSPTHLIKTRGQQVTLRCSPKSGHDTVSWYQQALGQGPQFIFQYYEEEERQRGNFPDRFSGHQFPNYSSELNVNALLLGDSALYLCASRSRTGLFGNTIYFGEGSWLTVV.

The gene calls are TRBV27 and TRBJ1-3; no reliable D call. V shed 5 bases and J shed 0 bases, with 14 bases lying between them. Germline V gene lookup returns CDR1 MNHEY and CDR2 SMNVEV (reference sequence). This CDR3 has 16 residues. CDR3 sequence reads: CASSPLTSGSGNTIYF. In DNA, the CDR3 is TGTGCCAGCAGTCCACTGACATCTGGCTCTGGAAACACCATATATTTT.

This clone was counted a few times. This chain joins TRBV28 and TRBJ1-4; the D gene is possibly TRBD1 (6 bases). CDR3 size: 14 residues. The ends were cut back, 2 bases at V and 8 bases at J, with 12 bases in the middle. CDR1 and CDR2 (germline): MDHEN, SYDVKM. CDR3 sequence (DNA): TGTGCCAGCAGTTTAGCAGGGGTGGGGGAAAAACTGTTTTTT. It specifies CASSLAGVGEKLFF.

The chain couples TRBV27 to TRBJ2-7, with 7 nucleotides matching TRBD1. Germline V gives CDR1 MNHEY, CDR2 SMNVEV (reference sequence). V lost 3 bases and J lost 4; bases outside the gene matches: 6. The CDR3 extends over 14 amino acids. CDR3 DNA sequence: TGTGCCAGCAGTTTGTGGGCAGGGGGTTACGAGCAGTACTTC. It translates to CASSLWAGGYEQYF.

The CDR3, as DNA: TGTGCCAGCAGCTCCGGACAGAATCAGCCCCAGCATTTT. It encodes CASSSGQNQPQHF. The chain employs TRBV7-2 and TRBJ1-5; a possible D gene is TRBD1 (6 bases). Deletions cut 4 bases from V and 4 bases from J, with 8 bases between. The CDR3 is 13 residues long. Germline V gene data show CDR1 as SGHTA and CDR2 as FQGNSA.

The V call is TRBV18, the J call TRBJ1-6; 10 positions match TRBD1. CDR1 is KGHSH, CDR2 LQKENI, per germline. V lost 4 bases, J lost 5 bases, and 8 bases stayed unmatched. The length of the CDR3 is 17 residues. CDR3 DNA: TGTGCCAGCTCACAGACAGGGGGCACGCATCATAATTCACCCCTCCACTTT. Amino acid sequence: CASSQTGGTHHNSPLHF. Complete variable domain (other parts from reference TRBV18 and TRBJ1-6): NAGVMQNPRHLVRRRGQEARLRCSPMKGHSHVYWYRQLPEEGLKFMVYLQKENIIDESGMPKERFSAEFPKEGPSILRIQQVVRGDSAAYFCASSQTGGTHHNSPLHFGNGTRLTVT.

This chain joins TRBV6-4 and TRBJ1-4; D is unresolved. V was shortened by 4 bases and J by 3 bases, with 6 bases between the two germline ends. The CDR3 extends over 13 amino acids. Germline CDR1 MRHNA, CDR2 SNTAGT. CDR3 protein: CASSVGANEKLFF. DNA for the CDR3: TGTGCCAGCAGTGTCGGGGCTAATGAAAAACTGTTTTTT.

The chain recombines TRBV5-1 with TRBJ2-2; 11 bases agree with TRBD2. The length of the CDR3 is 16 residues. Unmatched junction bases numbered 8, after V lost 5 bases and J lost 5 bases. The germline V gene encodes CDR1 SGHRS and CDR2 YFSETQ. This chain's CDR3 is CASRGLAGGGTGELFF. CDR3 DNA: TGCGCCAGCAGAGGGCTAGCGGGAGGAGGGACCGGGGAGCTGTTTTTT.

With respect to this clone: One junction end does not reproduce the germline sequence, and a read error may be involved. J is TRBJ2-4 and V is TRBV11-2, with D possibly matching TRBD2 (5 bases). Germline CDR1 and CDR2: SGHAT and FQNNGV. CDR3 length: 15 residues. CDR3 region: CASSLVARSGNSQYF. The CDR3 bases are TGTGCCAGCAGCTTAGTGGCTAGGTCGGGAAACAGTCAGTACTTC. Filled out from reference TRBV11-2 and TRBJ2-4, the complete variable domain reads EAGVAQSPRYKIIEKRQSVAFWCNPISGHATLYWYQQILGQGPKLLIQFQNNGVVDDSQLPKDRFSAERLKGVDSTLKIQPAKLEDSAVYLCASSLVARSGNSQYFGAGTRLSVL.

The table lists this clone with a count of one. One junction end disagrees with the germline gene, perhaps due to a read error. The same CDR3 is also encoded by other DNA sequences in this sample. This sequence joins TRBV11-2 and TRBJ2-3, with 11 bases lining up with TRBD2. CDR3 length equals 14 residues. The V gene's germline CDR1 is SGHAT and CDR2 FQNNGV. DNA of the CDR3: TGCGCCAGCAGCCTTAGCGGGAGGGCCGACACGCAGTATTTT. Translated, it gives CASSLSGRADTQYF.